This note documents a single TCR beta chain sequence. The sample comes from a study of blood T cell repertoires in COVID-19. Study context: Specimens from acute and convalescent COVID-19 originated in the United States, Italy and Spain.

CDR3 length: 13 residues. Per the original methods: It was from reference gene primer amplification that nucleated cell counts were estimated. This table comes from immunoSEQ multiplex PCR, and its TCRdb copy is limited to in-frame clones, with some not included. That table is the source of V, J and clone size, and D and trimming were worked out from the DNA. The repertoire holds 190,000 or so clones, with 89% as singletons. The specimen was PBMCs or T cells enriched from blood (not recorded which). The chain has TRBV21-1 and TRBJ1-6; the table gives TRBD1 as D, unverified against the DNA. TRBV21-1 is a documented pseudogene. The receptor was derived from a woman between 18 and 29 years old who had recovered from COVID-19. The DNA for the CDR3 is TGTGCCAGCACTCCGCTTCAGAATTCACCCCTCCACTTT. This encodes CASTPLQNSPLHF.